The clone carrying this T cell receptor (beta chain) was detected ten times or more. The antigen is undetermined. The sample is drawn from a study of breast tumors, draining lymph nodes, adjacent tissues. General study results and limits: Luminal-like breast cancer showed significantly higher tumor–nontumor repertoire similarity than basal-like. Data only fit, rather than demonstrated, lymph node origin of most tumor T cells.

MiXCR was run by TCRdb on the multiplex PCR reads, yielding one entry per CDR3 protein. The data show more than 85,000 distinct CDR3 sequences, with about 20% seen just once and around 1.2% held by the top ten. The lymph nodes were axillary draining lymph nodes from breast cancer patients. The source of this sequence is a female donor with breast cancer. Some clones in this sample may be carry-over from other donors' samples. The sample taken for sequencing was axillary lymph node tissue.

In nucleotides, the CDR3 is TGTGCCAGCAGGGGACAGGGCGACGGTGGCTACACCTTC. As protein: CASRGQGDGGYTF. The V call is TRBV6-4, the J call TRBJ1-2, with 9 bases matching TRBD1. From germline, CDR1 is MRHNA and CDR2 SNTAGT. V lost 6 bases, J lost 7 bases, and 6 bases stayed unmatched. The CDR3 runs to 13 residues.